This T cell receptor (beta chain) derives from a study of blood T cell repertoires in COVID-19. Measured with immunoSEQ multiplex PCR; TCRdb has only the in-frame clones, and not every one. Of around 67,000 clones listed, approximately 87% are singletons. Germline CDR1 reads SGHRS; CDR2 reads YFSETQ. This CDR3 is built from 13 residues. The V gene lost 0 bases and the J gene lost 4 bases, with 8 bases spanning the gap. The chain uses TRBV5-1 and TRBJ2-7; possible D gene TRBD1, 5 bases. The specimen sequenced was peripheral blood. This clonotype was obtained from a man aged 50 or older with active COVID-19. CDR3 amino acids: CASSLASGYEQYF. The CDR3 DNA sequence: TGCGCCAGCAGCTTGGCCTCAGGGTACGAGCAGTACTTC.